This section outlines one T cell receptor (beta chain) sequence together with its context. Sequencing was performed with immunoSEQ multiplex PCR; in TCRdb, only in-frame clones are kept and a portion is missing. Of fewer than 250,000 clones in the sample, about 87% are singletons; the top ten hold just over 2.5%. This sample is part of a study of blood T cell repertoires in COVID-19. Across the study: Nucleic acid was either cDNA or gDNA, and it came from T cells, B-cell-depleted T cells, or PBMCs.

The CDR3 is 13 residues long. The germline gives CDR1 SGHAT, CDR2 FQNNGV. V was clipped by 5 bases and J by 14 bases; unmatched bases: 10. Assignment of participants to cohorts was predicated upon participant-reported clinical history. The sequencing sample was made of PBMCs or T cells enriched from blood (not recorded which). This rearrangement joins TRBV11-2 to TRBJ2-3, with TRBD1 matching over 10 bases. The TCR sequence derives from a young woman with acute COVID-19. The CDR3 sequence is CASSPSRDRGSYF. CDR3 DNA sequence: TGTGCCAGCAGCCCATCCCGGGACAGGGGTTCGTATTTT.